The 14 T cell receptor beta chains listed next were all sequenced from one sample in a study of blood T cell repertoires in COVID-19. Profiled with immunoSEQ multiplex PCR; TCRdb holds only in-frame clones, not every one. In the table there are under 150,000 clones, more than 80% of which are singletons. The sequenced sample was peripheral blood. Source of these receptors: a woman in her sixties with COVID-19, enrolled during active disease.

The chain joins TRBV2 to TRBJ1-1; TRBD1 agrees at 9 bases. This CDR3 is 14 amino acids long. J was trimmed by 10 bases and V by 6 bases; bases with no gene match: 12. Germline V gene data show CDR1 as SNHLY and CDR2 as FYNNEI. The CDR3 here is CASRWGQGFFGAFF. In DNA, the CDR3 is TGTGCCAGCAGGTGGGGACAGGGCTTCTTTGGAGCTTTCTTT.

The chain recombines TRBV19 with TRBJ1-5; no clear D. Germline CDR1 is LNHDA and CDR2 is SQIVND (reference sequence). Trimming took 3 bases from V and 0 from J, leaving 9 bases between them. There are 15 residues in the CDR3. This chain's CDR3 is CASSIMRYSNQPQHF. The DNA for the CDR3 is TGTGCCAGTAGTATCATGCGGTATAGCAATCAGCCCCAGCATTTT.

As DNA, the CDR3 is TGTGCCAGTAGTGAACAGGGTTCGATGAACACTGAAGCTTTCTTT. Protein product: CASSEQGSMNTEAFF. The chain joins TRBV19 to TRBJ1-1; D may be TRBD1 (6 bases). The CDR3 contains 15 residues. Looked up from germline, CDR1 is LNHDA and CDR2 is SQIVND (reference sequence). The V end was cut by 5 bases, the J end by 0 bases, with 13 bases between.

The CDR3 coding sequence is TGTGCCAGCCGGGACTCCGGACAGGGGGCGTTCGTCGGGGAGCTGTTTTTT. It encodes CASRDSGQGAFVGELFF. The V gene is TRBV19, the J gene TRBJ2-2; 11 positions agree with TRBD1. The CDR3 spans 17 residues. The germline gives CDR1 LNHDA, CDR2 SQIVND (reference sequence). The trim removed 9 bases at V and 7 bases at J, leaving 16 bases unmatched.

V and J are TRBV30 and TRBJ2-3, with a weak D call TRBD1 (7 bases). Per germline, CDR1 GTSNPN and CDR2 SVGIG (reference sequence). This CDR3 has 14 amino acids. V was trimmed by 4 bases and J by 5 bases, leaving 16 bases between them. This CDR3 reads CAWTQGGGGDTQYF. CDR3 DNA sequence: TGTGCCTGGACCCAGGGGGGTGGTGGAGATACGCAGTATTTT.

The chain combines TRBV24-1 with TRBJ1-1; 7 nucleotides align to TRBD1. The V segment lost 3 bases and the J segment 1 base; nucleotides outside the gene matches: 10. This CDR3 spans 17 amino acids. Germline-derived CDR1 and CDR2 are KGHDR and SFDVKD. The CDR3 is CATSDPSRQGENTEAFF. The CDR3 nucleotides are TGTGCCACCAGTGATCCCTCCCGACAGGGAGAGAACACTGAAGCTTTCTTT.

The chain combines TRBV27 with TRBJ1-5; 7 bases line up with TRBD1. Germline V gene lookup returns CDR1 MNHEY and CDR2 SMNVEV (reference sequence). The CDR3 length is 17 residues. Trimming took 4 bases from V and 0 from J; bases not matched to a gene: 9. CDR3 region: CASSSAGGGYSNQPQHF. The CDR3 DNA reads TGTGCCAGCAGTTCGGCAGGGGGTGGATATAGCAATCAGCCCCAGCATTTT.

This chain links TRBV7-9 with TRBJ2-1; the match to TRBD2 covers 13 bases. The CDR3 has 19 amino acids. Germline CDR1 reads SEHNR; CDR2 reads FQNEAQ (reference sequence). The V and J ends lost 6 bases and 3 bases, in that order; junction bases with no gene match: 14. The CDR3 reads CASRHGLAGALPNYNEQFF. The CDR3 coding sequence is TGTGCCAGCAGACACGGACTAGCGGGGGCCCTACCAAACTACAATGAGCAGTTCTTC.

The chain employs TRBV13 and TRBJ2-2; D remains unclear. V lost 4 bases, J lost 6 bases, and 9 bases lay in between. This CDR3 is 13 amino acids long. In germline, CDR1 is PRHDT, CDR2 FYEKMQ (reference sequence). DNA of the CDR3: TGTGCCAGCAGCTCTCATAGCTCCGGGGAGCTGTTTTTT. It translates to CASSSHSSGELFF. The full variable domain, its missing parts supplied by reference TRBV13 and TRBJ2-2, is AAGVIQSPRHLIKEKRETATLKCYPIPRHDTVYWYQQGPGQDPQFLISFYEKMQSDKGSIPDRFSAQQFSDYHSELNMSSLELGDSALYFCASSSHSSGELFFGEGSRLTVL.

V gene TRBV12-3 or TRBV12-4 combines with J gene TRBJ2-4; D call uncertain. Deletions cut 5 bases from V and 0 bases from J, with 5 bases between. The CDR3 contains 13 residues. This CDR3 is CASSLLAKNIQYF. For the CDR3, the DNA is TGTGCCAGCAGTCTACTAGCCAAAAACATTCAGTACTTC.

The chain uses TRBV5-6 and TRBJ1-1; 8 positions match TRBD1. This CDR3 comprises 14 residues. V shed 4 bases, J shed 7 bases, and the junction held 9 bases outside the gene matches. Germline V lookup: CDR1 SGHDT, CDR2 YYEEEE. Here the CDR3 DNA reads TGTGCCAGCAGCCCCGGGACAGGCTACCTTGAAGCTTTCTTT. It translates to CASSPGTGYLEAFF.

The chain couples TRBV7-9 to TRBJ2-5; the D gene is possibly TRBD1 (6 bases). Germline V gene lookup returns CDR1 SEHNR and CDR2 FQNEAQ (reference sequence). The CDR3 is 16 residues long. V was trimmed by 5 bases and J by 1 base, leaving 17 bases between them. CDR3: CASSPQRTVPQETQYF. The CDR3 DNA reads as TGTGCCAGCAGCCCTCAACGGACAGTGCCCCAAGAGACCCAGTACTTC.

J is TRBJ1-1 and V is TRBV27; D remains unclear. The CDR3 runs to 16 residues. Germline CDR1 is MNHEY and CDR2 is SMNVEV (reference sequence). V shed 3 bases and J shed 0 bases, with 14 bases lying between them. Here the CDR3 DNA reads TGTGCCAGCAGTTTGGAGGGCGCCTCGATGAACACTGAAGCTTTCTTT. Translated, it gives CASSLEGASMNTEAFF.

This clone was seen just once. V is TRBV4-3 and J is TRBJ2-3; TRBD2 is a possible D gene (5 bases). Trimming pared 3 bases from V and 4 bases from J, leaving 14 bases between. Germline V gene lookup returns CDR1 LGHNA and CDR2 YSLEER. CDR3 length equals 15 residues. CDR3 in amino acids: CASSQWTGTSDTQYF. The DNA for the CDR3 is TGCGCCAGCAGCCAGTGGACTGGTACCTCAGATACGCAGTATTTT.